What follows is one TCR beta chain and its context. In the source study's methods: For nucleated cells, counts were estimated from reference gene primer amplification. Measured with immunoSEQ multiplex PCR; TCRdb has only the in-frame clones, and not every one. V and J calls and clone size follow that table, whereas D and trimming were derived from the DNA. Among about 200,000 clones, 85% to 90% were seen once, and the ten largest hold roughly 25%. This entry comes from a study of blood T cell repertoires in COVID-19. Background on the study: Before being deemed recovered, Cohort 3 donors had two negative PCRs, clearance, or symptom resolution. Some COVID-19 samples were acute and others convalescent; all came from the United States, Italy and Spain.

CDR1 is LNHDA and CDR2 is SQIVND in the germline V gene (reference sequence). The CDR3 is 15 amino acids. The V gene end was trimmed by 6 bases and the J gene end by 0 bases; junction bases not matched to a gene: 5. This study enrolled people aged about 18 to 100 from approximately 25 US geographic areas. The sequence came from a woman between 40 and 50 years old in a cohort exposed to, infected with or recovered from COVID-19 (not recorded which). Sample: PBMCs or T cells enriched from blood (not recorded which). The chain is built from TRBV19 and TRBJ1-5, with 7 positions matching TRBD1. CDR3 sequence reads: CASRPHRGSNQPQHF. The CDR3 region has the DNA TGTGCCAGTAGGCCCCACAGGGGTAGCAATCAGCCCCAGCATTTT.